The subject of this entry is one TCR beta chain. What it binds is not known. The junction does not match germline at one end; this may be a read error. There are 14 residues in the CDR3. Germline V CDR1 and CDR2: SNHLY, FYNNEI. TCRdb analysed the multiplex PCR reads with MiXCR anew, one entry per CDR3 protein. Found here are some 53,000 distinct CDR3 sequences, under 50% of them singletons; the top ten hold roughly a tenth. This sample is drawn from a study of breast tumors, draining lymph nodes, adjacent tissues. General study results and limits: Data only fit, rather than demonstrated, lymph node origin of most tumor T cells. Compared with lymph nodes, tumors were less diverse; compared with nontumor tissue, more. Luminal-like breast cancer showed significantly greater tumor-nontumor repertoire similarity than basal-like breast cancer did. Data fit most tumor T cells coming from lymph node, expanding in tumor.

This chain joins TRBV2 and TRBJ1-4, with TRBD1 identical over 7 bases. This TCR derives from a female donor with breast cancer. Some clones in this sample may be carry-over from other donors' samples. Material for sequencing was breast tumor tissue. DNA of the CDR3: TGTGCTAGACAGGGAATTGAGGGGTCACGAAAAACTGTTTTT. Its translation is CARQGIEGSRKTVF.